This TCR beta chain originates from a study of T cell responses to AZD1222 COVID-19 vaccine (dated by TCRdb to the early 2020s). For the study in its entirety: A total of around 240 trial participants underwent TCR sequencing, of whom about 200 had received two doses of AZD1222 and 26 had received two doses of the MenACWY control vaccine. Trial participants were enrolled by age into 18-55, 56-69 and 70-plus year subgroups, with approximately 160, 26 and 62 TCR-sequenced participants respectively.

Trimming at the junction amounts to 4 bases on V and 2 bases on J, and the germline ends lie 12 bases apart. The CDR3 sequence holds 14 residues, the cysteine and phenylalanine included. Only the CDR3 region is kept as DNA, spanning 42 bases read in frame from base 1. From a lookup of the germline V gene, CDR1 and CDR2 are MGHRA and YSYEKL. A word on this clone: Its antigen has not been determined. No qualities accompany the bases; no much larger clone lies one base away.

What the research found in general, with its limitations: Vaccine-associated CD4 TCRs spanned the whole spike protein, with dominant responses in regions 160-218 and 743-854. Epitopes outside the regions mutated in the B.1.351 and B.1.1.7 variants were reportedly recognized by nearly half of the unique spike-specific TCRs. In the small 56-69-year group, the increase in depth fell short of significance, most likely because of low power. After two AZD1222 doses, spike-specific TCR breadth and depth were significantly higher than at day 0 and than in MenACWY recipients. Conclusions about previously exposed vaccinees are limited because only five to seven AZD1222 recipients were SARS-CoV-2 seropositive at baseline. Participants were mostly white British, with more females than males. The authors suggested clonal diversity may have been underestimated. Because no samples from the day 14 peak response were available, repertoires could be characterized only after the peak T cell response.

The time point label corresponds to: about 28 days (+/-7) after the second vaccine dose. AZD1222 recipients whose second dose came at about 4 weeks and those whose second dose came at about 12 weeks were combined into one group, since spike-specific TCR depth and breadth did not differ between the two schedules. Vaccinee samples came from UK trials COV001 and COV002, including a single-blind randomized controlled phase 2/3 trial of AZD1222 (ChAdOx1 nCoV-19) in healthy adults. For TCRbeta chain sequencing, PBMC samples were collected from trial participants at day 0 and at day 28 after the second dose. The CDR3 regions of human TCRbeta chains were analyzed by immunosequencing. Per the authors' processing: TCRs in the repertoires were compared against a reference library of SARS-CoV-2-specific TCRs that had been generated with the MIRA antigen-specificity platform. Breadth meant the fraction of unique TCRs that were SARS-CoV-2-associated, whereas depth meant the fraction of total T cells that were SARS-CoV-2-associated. Using the MIRA data, each spike-specific TCR was assigned both to the spike region to which the TCR was reactive and to a CD4 or CD8 class. Log10-transformed breadth and depth values were compared by one-way ANOVA with Sidak's multiple comparisons tests. This is the immuneACCESS table as TCRdb keeps it, with only in-frame sequences that have V and J called. A part of the clones is gone; compared with another copy, unresolved V genes explain less than half, and the rest is unexplained. D and trimming were read from the DNA, whereas the V and J calls and clone size are those reported in that table. In all, the sample holds tens of thousands of clones, and more than 85% of those were seen once. The ten largest make up 4% to 5.5% of the sample.

The rearranged chain carries TRBV4-1 and TRBJ2-7, with the D gene too uncertain to name. This material consisted of peripheral blood, taken 28 days after the second AZD1222 dose. This sequence was found in an adult who received the AZD1222 COVID-19 vaccine. The nucleotide sequence reads as follows: TGCGCCAGCAGCCGACGGACCGGCGCCTACGAGCAGTACTTC. It encodes CASSRRTGAYEQYF.